A single sample is the source of the 28 T cell receptor beta chains below, sequenced in a study of T cells of healthy individuals. MiXCR, run by TCRdb on the 5' RACE reads, gives a single entry per CDR3 protein. Of approximately 50,000 distinct CDR3 sequences listed, approximately 14% are singletons. The receptors were gathered from a human donor in good health.

This clonotype has just a few counts. This rearrangement joins TRBV7-9 to TRBJ2-3; D is unresolved. From germline, CDR1 is SEHNR and CDR2 FQNEAQ (reference sequence). Trimming took 11 bases from V and 4 from J, leaving 10 bases between them. This CDR3 comprises 11 residues. The CDR3 nucleotides read TGTGCCGAATCCCGGGCAGATACGCAGTATTTT. This encodes CAESRADTQYF.

This clonotype was counted between two and nine times. This chain connects TRBV3-1 to TRBJ2-7; TRBD1 or TRBD2 may be the D gene (5 bases each). V gave up 6 bases and J gave up 5 bases, with 5 bases separating them. Germline loops: CDR1 LGHDT, CDR2 YNNKEL (reference sequence). The CDR3 consists of 10 residues. The CDR3 is CASRGDEQYF. CDR3 DNA: TGTGCCAGCAGGGGGGACGAGCAGTACTTC.

The rearrangement joins TRBV9 to TRBJ1-2, with 7 bases that match TRBD1. The V gene's germline CDR1 is SGDLS and CDR2 YYNGEE. The CDR3 extends over 13 amino acids. V shed 3 bases and J 7 bases; nucleotides not matched to a gene: 6. The chain's CDR3 is CASSAGDSRGYTF. The CDR3, as DNA: TGTGCCAGCAGCGCTGGGGACAGTCGTGGCTACACCTTC.

This clonotype was seen only a few times. This sequence joins TRBV7-9 and TRBJ1-5, with D uncertain. The germline V gene has CDR1 SEHNR and CDR2 FQNEAQ (reference sequence). CDR3 length: 13 amino acids. Between the trimmed V and J ends, which lost 1 base and 4 bases, there was a span of 5 bases. The CDR3 sequence: CASSLEWNQPQHF. The DNA for the CDR3 is TGTGCCAGCAGCTTAGAGTGGAATCAGCCCCAGCATTTT.

The chain couples TRBV6-2 or TRBV6-3 to TRBJ2-3, with TRBD1 as a possible D gene (5 bases). This CDR3 contains 15 residues. The V and J ends lost 6 bases and 6 bases respectively, with 19 bases between them. CDR1 is MNHEY, CDR2 SVGEGT, per germline. In DNA form, the CDR3 reads TGTGCCAGCAGCTACAACCCACTACAGGCCGATACGCAGTATTTT. It is translated as CASSYNPLQADTQYF.

The chain is built from TRBV12-3 or TRBV12-4 and TRBJ1-3; D gene unclear. The CDR3 runs to 11 residues. The V end was cut by 4 bases, the J end by 5 bases, with 3 bases between. DNA for the CDR3: TGTGCCAGCAGTTCCAGAAACACCATATATTTT. Protein sequence: CASSSRNTIYF.

The chain combines TRBV7-2 with TRBJ1-2; tentative D call: TRBD1 (5 bases). The germline CDR1 and CDR2 sequences are SGHTA and FQGNSA. V lost 1 base, J lost 4 bases, and 19 bases lay in between. CDR3 length: 17 amino acids. Written as DNA, the CDR3 is TGTGCCAGCAGCTTAGTAGGTGGTAGGGGACGGACCTATGGCTACACCTTC. Translating it yields CASSLVGGRGRTYGYTF.

This clonotype rates as medium-sized (0.01 to 0.1%). This rearrangement joins TRBV7-9 to TRBJ1-2; D is perhaps TRBD1 (6 bases). The CDR3 spans 15 residues. In germline, CDR1 is SEHNR, CDR2 FQNEAQ (reference sequence). Trimming took 5 bases from V and 5 from J, leaving 18 bases between them. DNA of the CDR3: TGTGCCAGCAGCCCAGATGGACAGCCCTTTTATGGCTACACCTTC. Translation gives CASSPDGQPFYGYTF.

The sample holds a few counts of this clonotype. The chain employs TRBV7-8 and TRBJ2-1; D is perhaps TRBD2 (6 bases). This CDR3 has 15 residues. V gave up 7 bases and J gave up 3 bases, with 16 bases separating them. CDR1 and CDR2 (germline): SGHVS, FQNEAQ. The CDR3 reads CASTNHPGVYNEQFF. The CDR3 region has the DNA TGTGCCAGCACCAACCATCCGGGGGTCTACAATGAGCAGTTCTTC.

V and J are TRBV20-1 and TRBJ1-1; D is uncertain. The CDR3 totals 14 residues. Trimming shortened V by 3 bases and J by 1 base, and 12 bases separated the two germline ends. Germline V gene data show CDR1 as DFQATT and CDR2 as SNEGSKA (reference sequence). This CDR3 is CSARLGSGNTEAFF. The CDR3 DNA reads as TGCAGTGCTAGGTTAGGGTCCGGGAACACTGAAGCTTTCTTT.

This clonotype was seen at least ten times. V usage is TRBV20-1 and J usage is TRBJ2-1, with TRBD2 identical over 9 bases. From germline, CDR1 is DFQATT and CDR2 SNEGSKA (reference sequence). The CDR3 runs 17 residues. The ends lost 4 bases at V and 4 bases at J; junction bases unmatched: 14. This CDR3 is CSAIGAGGPKNYNEQFF. In DNA, the CDR3 is TGCAGTGCTATAGGGGCGGGGGGGCCAAAAAATTACAATGAGCAGTTCTTC.

This clonotype was seen a handful of times. The CDR3, as DNA: TGTGCCAGCAGCCTAGATCCGAGGGGCCAAAAACTGTTTTTT. Its translation is CASSLDPRGQKLFF. The chain employs TRBV7-8 and TRBJ1-4; D possibly corresponds to TRBD1 (5 bases). Trimming removed 5 bases from V and 9 bases from J, with 16 bases in between. Germline CDR1 SGHVS, CDR2 FQNEAQ. The CDR3 covers 14 residues. Using reference TRBV7-8 and TRBJ1-4 for the parts outside the CDR3, the full variable domain is GAGVSQSPRYKVAKRGQDVALRCDPISGHVSLFWYQQALGQGPEFLTYFQNEAQLDKSGLPSDRFFAERPEGSVSTLKIQRTQQEDSAVYLCASSLDPRGQKLFFGSGTQLSVL.

This chain links TRBV4-1 with TRBJ1-2; the D is unclear. V was shortened by 2 bases and J by 4 bases, with 11 bases between the two germline ends. In germline, CDR1 is MGHRA, CDR2 YSYEKL. CDR3 length equals 14 residues. CDR3 sequence (DNA): TGCGCCAGCAGCCAACCCACGGGTACCTATGGCTACACCTTC. The encoded protein is CASSQPTGTYGYTF.

This clonotype appeared many times. V usage is TRBV30 and J usage is TRBJ1-1; the D gene is possibly TRBD1 (6 bases). Germline values: CDR1 GTSNPN, CDR2 SVGIG (reference sequence). V lost 4 bases, J lost 10 bases, and 13 bases lay in between. There are 11 residues in the CDR3. CDR3 nucleotide sequence: TGTGCCTGGATCACAGGGAAGAGAGCTTTCTTT. Amino acids: CAWITGKRAFF.

About this clonotype itself: Since a much larger clone is just one base distant, this may be a read error. The rearrangement joins TRBV2 to TRBJ2-7; D call uncertain. V lost 7 bases and J lost 0, with 16 bases in between. This CDR3 comprises 15 residues. CDR1 SNHLY and CDR2 FYNNEI come from the germline V gene. CDR3 region: CASMATLLSSYEQYF. In DNA, the CDR3 is TGTGCCAGCATGGCCACCCTTCTCAGCTCCTACGAGCAGTACTTC.

This clonotype was detected many times. This chain connects TRBV29-1 to TRBJ2-1, with D perhaps given as TRBD1 or TRBD2 (5 bases each). This CDR3 spans 12 amino acids. Germline loops: CDR1 SQVTM, CDR2 ANQGSEA. The V gene lost 6 bases and the J gene lost 6 bases, with 12 bases spanning the gap. CDR3 DNA sequence: TGCAGCGTCCGAGGGGCTGCCAATGAGCAGTTCTTC. Protein sequence: CSVRGAANEQFF.

The chain links TRBV20-1 to TRBJ2-7; TRBD2 matches at 11 bases. Per germline, CDR1 DFQATT and CDR2 SNEGSKA (reference sequence). J lost 0 bases, V lost 5 bases, and 9 bases had no gene match. CDR3 length: 16 amino acids. The DNA of the CDR3 is TGCAGTGCTTCCGGGACTAGCGGTGAGAGCTCCTACGAGCAGTACTTC. Translation gives CSASGTSGESSYEQYF.

The chain couples TRBV2 to TRBJ2-3; 12 bases line up with TRBD2. The CDR3 totals 15 residues. Germline trimming cut 7 bases from V and 4 bases from J; bases unmatched to any gene: 6. CDR1 is SNHLY and CDR2 is FYNNEI in the germline V gene. The CDR3: CASILLAGGADTQYF. CDR3 DNA: TGTGCCAGCATACTACTAGCGGGGGGTGCAGATACGCAGTATTTT.

The rearrangement uses TRBV6-1 and TRBJ1-6; the match to TRBD1 covers 9 bases. Germline CDR1 and CDR2: MNHNS and SASEGT. V dropped 6 bases and J dropped 17; count of bases not matched to a gene: 5. The CDR3 sequence is 11 residues long. CDR3 residues: CASRWDREVHF. The CDR3 DNA follows: TGTGCCAGCAGGTGGGACAGGGAGGTCCACTTT.

CDR3 residues: CASSYVTGGNEQFF. CDR3 in DNA: TGTGCCAGCAGTTACGTGACAGGGGGCAATGAGCAGTTCTTC. This chain uses TRBV6-2 or TRBV6-3 with TRBJ2-1, with 9 nucleotides matching TRBD1. Per germline, CDR1 MNHEY and CDR2 SVGEGT. The CDR3 is 14 residues long. The junction had 2 bases not matched to a gene; V was cut back by 2 bases and J by 6 bases.

This clonotype was counted ten times or more. The V call is TRBV5-6, the J call TRBJ2-7, with 9 positions matching TRBD1. CDR1 SGHDT and CDR2 YYEEEE come from the germline V gene. This CDR3 is built from 14 residues. V was clipped by 3 bases and J by 4 bases; unmatched bases: 5. The CDR3 DNA follows: TGTGCCAGCAGCTCTGGGGACAGGGTATACGAGCAGTACTTC. The encoded protein is CASSSGDRVYEQYF. Supplemented by reference TRBV5-6 and TRBJ2-7, the full variable domain reads DAGVTQSPTHLIKTRGQQVTLRCSPKSGHDTVSWYQQALGQGPQFIFQYYEEEERQRGNFPDRFSGHQFPNYSSELNVNALLLGDSALYLCASSSGDRVYEQYFGPGTRLTVT.

This clonotype was picked up many times. The V and J genes are TRBV10-1 and TRBJ2-7; D ambiguous. V dropped 0 bases and J dropped 0 bases, with 3 bases sitting between them. This CDR3 comprises 13 residues. Germline assignment: CDR1 WNHNN and CDR2 SYGVQD (reference sequence). CDR3 sequence: CASSESGSYEQYF. In DNA, the CDR3 is TGCGCCAGCAGTGAGTCCGGCTCCTACGAGCAGTACTTC.

This sequence joins TRBV5-1 and TRBJ1-2; D is perhaps TRBD1 (6 bases). Germline CDR1 reads SGHRS; CDR2 reads YFSETQ. Trimming took off 3 bases at V and 2 bases at J, with 11 bases between the two ends. The CDR3 consists of 14 residues. Here the CDR3 DNA reads TGCGCCAGCAGCTGGGGGCAGGCGAACTATGGCTACACCTTC. It yields the protein CASSWGQANYGYTF.

This clonotype was picked up a small number of times. The rearrangement links TRBV20-1 to TRBJ2-1, with 9 bases matching TRBD2. V shed 7 bases and J 7 bases; nucleotides not matched to a gene: 8. Germline-derived CDR1 and CDR2 are DFQATT and SNEGSKA (reference sequence). The CDR3 is 13 residues long. CDR3 sequence reads: CSGASGGLNEQFF. The CDR3 DNA is TGCAGTGGAGCCAGCGGGGGGTTAAATGAGCAGTTCTTC.

There are a few counts of this clonotype. V usage is TRBV4-3 and J usage is TRBJ1-1, with D uncertain. V was trimmed by 1 base and J by 0 bases, leaving 9 bases between them. CDR1 is LGHNA and CDR2 is YSLEER in the germline V gene. CDR3 length: 15 amino acids. In DNA form, the CDR3 reads TGCGCCAGCAGCCAAGGAGGTAGGATGAACACTGAAGCTTTCTTT. It encodes CASSQGGRMNTEAFF.

The chain carries TRBV7-3 and TRBJ2-3; TRBD2 matches 10 bases. V gave up 5 bases and J gave up 4 bases; unmatched junction bases: 12. CDR3 length: 17 residues. Germline CDR1 reads SGHTA; CDR2 reads FQGTGA. This chain's CDR3 is CASSPALAGAGADTQYF. The DNA for the CDR3 is TGTGCCAGCAGCCCCGCCCTAGCGGGGGCGGGGGCAGATACGCAGTATTTT. Based on the CDR3 plus reference TRBV7-3 and TRBJ2-3, the full variable domain is GAGVSQTPSNKVTEKGKYVELRCDPISGHTALYWYRQSLGQGPEFLIYFQGTGAADDSGLPNDRFFAVRPEGSVSTLKIQRTERGDSAVYLCASSPALAGAGADTQYFGPGTRLTVL.

V usage is TRBV12-3 or TRBV12-4 and J usage is TRBJ2-5; tentatively, D is TRBD2 (6 bases). The length of the CDR3 is 13 residues. The ends were cut back, 3 bases at V and 9 bases at J, with 14 bases in the middle. CDR3 sequence (DNA): TGTGCCAGCAGTTTCGGTGGGACTTTCCCCCAGTACTTC. Its protein is CASSFGGTFPQYF.

This chain joins TRBV6-5 and TRBJ2-7, with TRBD1 identical over 7 bases. Losses at the gene ends were 6 bases for V and 2 bases for J; bases not matched to a gene: 7. This CDR3 region has 14 residues. Looked up from germline, CDR1 is MNHEY and CDR2 is SVGAGI. Here the CDR3 DNA reads TGTGCCAGCAGGACACAGGGGAACCCCTACGAGCAGTACTTC. As protein: CASRTQGNPYEQYF.